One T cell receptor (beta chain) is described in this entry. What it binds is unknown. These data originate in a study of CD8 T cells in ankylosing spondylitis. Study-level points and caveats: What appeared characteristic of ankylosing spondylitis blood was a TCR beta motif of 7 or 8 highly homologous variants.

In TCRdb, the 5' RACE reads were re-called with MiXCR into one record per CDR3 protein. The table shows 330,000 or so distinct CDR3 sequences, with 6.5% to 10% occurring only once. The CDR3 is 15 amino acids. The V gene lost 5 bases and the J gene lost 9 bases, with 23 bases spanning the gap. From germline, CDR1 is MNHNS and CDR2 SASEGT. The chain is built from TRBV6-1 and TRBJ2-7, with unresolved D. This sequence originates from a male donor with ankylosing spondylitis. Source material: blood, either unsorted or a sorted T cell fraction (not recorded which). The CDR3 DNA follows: TGTGCCAGCAGTCGCCGACATCCCAAAAGCCGCGGGCAGTACTTC. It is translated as CASSRRHPKSRGQYF.